This TCR beta chain was identified in a study of blood T cell repertoires in COVID-19. The CDR3 length is 15 residues. Trimming removed 4 bases at V and 5 bases at J, with 18 bases between. Germline-derived CDR1 and CDR2 are SGHRS and YFSETQ. Participants were aged roughly 18 to 90 years, lived in over 20 US areas, and enrolled virtually. Clones were read by immunoSEQ multiplex PCR, and TCRdb kept only the in-frame ones, dropping some. The sample lists hundreds of thousands of clones, around 84% occurring once. The chain is built from TRBV5-1 and TRBJ1-1; no clear D gene. Sequencing was done on a sample of PBMCs or T cells enriched from blood (not recorded which). This TCR was sampled from a man younger than 35 who had recovered from COVID-19. The CDR3 region has the DNA TGCGCCAGCAGCGATTCCGGGGTGAGAGGGACTGAAGCTTTCTTT. It translates to CASSDSGVRGTEAFF.